The 14 T cell receptor beta chains presented below share a single source sample, sequenced in a study of blood T cell repertoires in COVID-19. Repertoires were generated with immunoSEQ multiplex PCR, while TCRdb's copy carries only in-frame clones and drops some. The data show under 300,000 clones, with 85% to 90% seen just once and around 2% held by the top ten. Sequenced material: PBMCs or T cells enriched from blood (not recorded which). All receptors derive from a woman aged 18-35 years who had recovered from COVID-19.

V usage is TRBV14 and J usage is TRBJ1-3; D gene unclear. Per the germline V gene, CDR1 is SGHDN and CDR2 is FVKESK. Deletions cut 1 base from V and 0 bases from J, with 10 bases between. This CDR3 has 16 residues. The CDR3 coding sequence is TGTGCCAGCAGCCAAGTCCACCCAGTCTCTGGAAACACCATATATTTT. This gives the protein CASSQVHPVSGNTIYF.

This clone was seen just once. The chain employs TRBV19 and TRBJ1-5; TRBD1 aligns across 7 bases. Germline CDR1 is LNHDA and CDR2 is SQIVND (reference sequence). V was clipped by 6 bases and J by 4 bases; unmatched bases: 9. The CDR3 has 15 residues. The CDR3 nucleotides are TGTGCCAGTAGCGCCGACAGGGTCCTTAATCAGCCCCAGCATTTT. Its translation: CASSADRVLNQPQHF.

The chain joins TRBV6-5 to TRBJ1-6; 9 bases fit TRBD1. The CDR3 runs 14 residues. From germline, CDR1 is MNHEY and CDR2 SVGAGI. Germline trimming cut 5 bases from V and 8 bases from J; bases unmatched to any gene: 4. CDR3 sequence reads: CASSTGGAYSPLHF. The CDR3 nucleotides read TGTGCCAGCAGTACAGGGGGCGCTTATTCACCCCTCCACTTT.

This chain links TRBV7-9 with TRBJ1-6, with a tentative D call TRBD1 (6 bases). This CDR3 contains 19 residues. V lost 1 base, J lost 0 bases, and 16 bases lay in between. Germline V gene sequence: CDR1 SEHNR, CDR2 FQNEAQ (reference sequence). For the CDR3, the DNA is TGTGCCAGCAGCTTAGGACAGGAGGTTCGTCGCTCCTATAATTCACCCCTCCACTTT. Protein: CASSLGQEVRRSYNSPLHF. Full variable domain (outside the CDR3, taken from reference TRBV7-9 and TRBJ1-6): DTGVSQNPRHKITKRGQNVTFRCDPISEHNRLYWYRQTLGQGPEFLTYFQNEAQLEKSRLLSDRFSAERPKGSFSTLEIQRTEQGDSAMYLCASSLGQEVRRSYNSPLHFGNGTRLTVT.

The V and J genes are TRBV6-5 and TRBJ1-1; D perhaps matches TRBD1 (5 bases). CDR3 length equals 15 residues. V lost 7 bases and J 6 bases, leaving 21 bases between the germline ends. Germline loops: CDR1 MNHEY, CDR2 SVGAGI. In DNA form, the CDR3 reads TGTGCCAGCAAACACATTCGACAGCTTGTATCTGAAGCTTTCTTT. This sequence encodes CASKHIRQLVSEAFF.

This chain connects TRBV7-9 to TRBJ2-7; the D gene is possibly TRBD1 (7 bases). Germline V gives CDR1 SEHNR, CDR2 FQNEAQ (reference sequence). Deletions cut 2 bases from V and 0 bases from J, with 17 bases between. The CDR3 is made up of 17 amino acids. The CDR3 reads CASSLNPPGGSSYEQYF. The CDR3 DNA is TGTGCCAGCAGCTTAAACCCTCCAGGGGGGAGCTCCTACGAGCAGTACTTC.

Notes on this clone: Other DNA sequences within the sample encode an identical CDR3. J is TRBJ1-1 and V is TRBV5-5; the match to TRBD1 covers 8 bases. This CDR3 is built from 13 residues. Looked up from germline, CDR1 is SGHKS and CDR2 is YYEKEE (reference sequence). V was clipped by 4 bases and J by 3 bases; unmatched bases: 2. CDR3 sequence (DNA): TGTGCCAGCAGCCTGACAGGGGACACTGAAGCTTTCTTT. Its protein product is CASSLTGDTEAFF.

This clone was seen more than once but under ten times. The V and J genes are TRBV3-1 (or the pseudogene TRBV3-2) and TRBJ1-1, with a weak D call TRBD1 (6 bases). Germline V gives CDR1 LGHDT, CDR2 YNNKEL (reference sequence). The CDR3 sequence is 12 residues long. V was clipped by 1 base and J by 10 bases, with 10 bases between them. The CDR3 protein is CASSQGTGRAFF. CDR3 DNA sequence: TGTGCCAGCAGCCAAGGCACAGGGCGAGCTTTCTTT.

The chain has TRBV29-1 and TRBJ2-3, with TRBD2 identical over 9 bases. The trim removed 3 bases at V and 2 bases at J, leaving 6 bases unmatched. This CDR3 has 15 residues. Per germline, CDR1 SQVTM and CDR2 ANQGSEA. Here the CDR3 reads CSVDRSGGYTDTQYF. As DNA, the CDR3 is TGCAGCGTTGACAGGAGCGGGGGGTACACAGATACGCAGTATTTT.

The chain employs TRBV18 and TRBJ1-6; 7 nucleotides match TRBD1. Germline CDR1 reads KGHSH; CDR2 reads LQKENI. There are 15 residues in the CDR3. Trimming cost V 6 bases and J 7 bases; bases outside gene matches: 9. DNA for the CDR3: TGTGCCAGCTCTCCTAAACAGGGGAGGAATTCACCCCTCCACTTT. As protein: CASSPKQGRNSPLHF. Based on the CDR3 plus reference TRBV18 and TRBJ1-6, the full variable domain is NAGVMQNPRHLVRRRGQEARLRCSPMKGHSHVYWYRQLPEEGLKFMVYLQKENIIDESGMPKERFSAEFPKEGPSILRIQQVVRGDSAAYFCASSPKQGRNSPLHFGNGTRLTVT.

The rearrangement uses TRBV28 and TRBJ1-1; D gene unclear. The germline CDR1 and CDR2 sequences are MDHEN and SYDVKM. V was pared by 2 bases and J by 5 bases, with 9 bases between. The CDR3 has 13 residues. The CDR3 protein is CASSLGRVTEAFF. For the CDR3, the DNA is TGTGCCAGCAGTTTAGGGCGGGTTACTGAAGCTTTCTTT.

V is TRBV2 and J is TRBJ2-5; TRBD1 matches 8 bases. The CDR3 spans 17 residues. Per germline, CDR1 SNHLY and CDR2 FYNNEI. V gave up 8 bases and J gave up 5 bases; unmatched junction bases: 19. Here the CDR3 reads CASRLTLGQARMETQYF. In DNA form, the CDR3 reads TGTGCCAGCCGATTGACCCTGGGACAGGCGAGGATGGAGACCCAGTACTTC.

The rearrangement joins TRBV9 to TRBJ1-6; 10 positions match TRBD1. The ends lost 3 bases at V and 9 bases at J; junction bases unmatched: 3. This CDR3 spans 14 amino acids. Germline values: CDR1 SGDLS, CDR2 YYNGEE. The CDR3 sequence is CASSGGQGGSPLHF. The CDR3 DNA follows: TGTGCCAGCAGCGGCGGACAGGGGGGTTCACCCCTCCACTTT.

The rearrangement joins TRBV3-1 (or the pseudogene TRBV3-2) to TRBJ1-5; D is perhaps TRBD1 (5 bases). Looked up from germline, CDR1 is LGHDT and CDR2 is YNNKEL (reference sequence). The CDR3 is made up of 16 amino acids. V gave up 5 bases and J gave up 5 bases, with 19 bases separating them. The CDR3 here is CASSYSGPIGDQPQHF. CDR3 bases: TGTGCCAGCAGCTATTCAGGGCCCATAGGGGATCAGCCCCAGCATTTT.